The present T cell receptor beta chain was sequenced within a study of shared clonotypes between healthy human individuals. Naivety among CD8 cells was defined by CD45RO negativity and positive CCR7 selection, thereby excluding terminally differentiated effector memory CD45RA+ cells. About this clone itself: Its antigen is undetermined.

The study, taken as a whole, reports: Sharing across several donors was seen in around 5% of naive CD4 clonotypes. Donor clonotype sharing was expected to depend on sequencing depth.

Libraries were prepared by immunoSEQ multiplex PCR; TCRdb keeps only in-frame clonotypes and omits some of them. The table includes fewer than 850,000 clones, about 96% detected once. Material for sequencing was naive CD8+ T cells sorted from blood. The clonotype was recovered from a man aged 30 to 45 in good health.

The CDR3 nucleotides are TGTGCCAGCAGTTTAATGGCGGGAGGGCCCCACTATGAGCAGTTCTTC. This gives the protein CASSLMAGGPHYEQFF. The chain is built from TRBV28 and TRBJ2-1, with TRBD2 matching 9 bases. In germline, CDR1 is MDHEN, CDR2 SYDVKM. Trimming cost V 2 bases and J 8 bases; bases outside gene matches: 10. The CDR3 spans 16 residues.